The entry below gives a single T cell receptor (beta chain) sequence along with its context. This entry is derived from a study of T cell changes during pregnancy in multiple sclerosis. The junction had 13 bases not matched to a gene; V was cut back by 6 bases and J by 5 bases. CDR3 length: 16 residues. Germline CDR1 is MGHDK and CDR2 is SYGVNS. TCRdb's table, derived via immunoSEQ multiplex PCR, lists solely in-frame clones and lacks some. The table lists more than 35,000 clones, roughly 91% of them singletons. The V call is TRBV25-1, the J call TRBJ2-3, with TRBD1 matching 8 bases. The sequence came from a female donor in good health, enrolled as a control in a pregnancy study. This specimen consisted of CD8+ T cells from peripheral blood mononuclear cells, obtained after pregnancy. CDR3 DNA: TGTGCCAGCAGCCCCCCTGAGACAGGGGAGCAAGATACGCAGTATTTT. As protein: CASSPPETGEQDTQYF.